This TCR beta chain originates from a study of T cell changes during pregnancy in multiple sclerosis. Measured with immunoSEQ multiplex PCR; TCRdb has only the in-frame clones, and not every one. The sample shows tens of thousands of clones, roughly 93% of them seen only once. This CDR3 contains 14 residues. Trimming took 7 bases from V and 0 from J, leaving 12 bases between them. Per the germline V gene, CDR1 is ENHRY and CDR2 is SYGVKD. The source is a female donor with multiple sclerosis, enrolled in a pregnancy study. Material: CD8+ T cells from peripheral blood mononuclear cells, obtained in the second trimester of pregnancy. The chain combines TRBV10-3 with TRBJ1-1; no firm D call. As DNA, the CDR3 is TGTGCCATCAAAACCGGGATCATGAACACTGAAGCTTTCTTT. Its translation: CAIKTGIMNTEAFF.